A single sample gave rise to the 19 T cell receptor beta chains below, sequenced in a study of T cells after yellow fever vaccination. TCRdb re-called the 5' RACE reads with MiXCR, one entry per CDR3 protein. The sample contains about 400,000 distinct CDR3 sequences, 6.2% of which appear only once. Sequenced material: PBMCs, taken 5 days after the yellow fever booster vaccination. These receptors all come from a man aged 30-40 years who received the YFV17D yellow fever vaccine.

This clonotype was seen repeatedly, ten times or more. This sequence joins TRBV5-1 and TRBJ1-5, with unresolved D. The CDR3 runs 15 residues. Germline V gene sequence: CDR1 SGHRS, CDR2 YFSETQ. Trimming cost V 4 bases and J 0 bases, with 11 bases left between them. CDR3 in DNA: TGCGCCAGCAGCCCGGGAGCGTATAGCAATCAGCCCCAGCATTTT. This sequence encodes CASSPGAYSNQPQHF.

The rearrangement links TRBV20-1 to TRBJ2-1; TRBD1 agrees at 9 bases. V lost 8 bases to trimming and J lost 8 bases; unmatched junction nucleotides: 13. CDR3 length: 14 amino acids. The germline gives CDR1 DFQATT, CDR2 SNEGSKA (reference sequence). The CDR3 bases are TGCAGTCTATATTTGGACAGGGGAGGATATGAGCAGTTCTTC. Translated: CSLYLDRGGYEQFF.

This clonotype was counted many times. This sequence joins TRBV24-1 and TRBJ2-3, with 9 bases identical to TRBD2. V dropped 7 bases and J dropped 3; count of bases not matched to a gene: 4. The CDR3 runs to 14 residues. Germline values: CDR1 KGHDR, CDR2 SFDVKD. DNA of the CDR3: TGTGCCACCAGCGCCGCGGGGGGGACAGATACGCAGTATTTT. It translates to CATSAAGGTDTQYF.

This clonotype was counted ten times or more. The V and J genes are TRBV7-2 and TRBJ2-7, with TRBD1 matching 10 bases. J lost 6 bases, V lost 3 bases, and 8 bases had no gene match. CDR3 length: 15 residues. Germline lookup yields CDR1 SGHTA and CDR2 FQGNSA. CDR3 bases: TGTGCCAGCAGCTTTCTGGGACAGGGGATGAGCGAGCAGTACTTC. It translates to CASSFLGQGMSEQYF.

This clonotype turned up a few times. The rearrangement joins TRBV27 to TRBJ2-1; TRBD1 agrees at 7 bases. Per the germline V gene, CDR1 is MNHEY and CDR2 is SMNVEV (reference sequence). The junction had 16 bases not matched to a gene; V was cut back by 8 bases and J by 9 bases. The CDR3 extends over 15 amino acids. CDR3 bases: TGTGCCAGCCGGGAACAGGGGCCTGCAATCAGTGAGCAGTTCTTC. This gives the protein CASREQGPAISEQFF.

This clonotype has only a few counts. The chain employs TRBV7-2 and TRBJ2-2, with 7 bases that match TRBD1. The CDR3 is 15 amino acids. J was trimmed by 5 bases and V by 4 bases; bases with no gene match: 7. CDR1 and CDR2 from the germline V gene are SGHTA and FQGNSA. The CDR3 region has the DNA TGTGCCAGCAGCTCGACAGGGAAATGGACCGGGGAGCTGTTTTTT. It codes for CASSSTGKWTGELFF.

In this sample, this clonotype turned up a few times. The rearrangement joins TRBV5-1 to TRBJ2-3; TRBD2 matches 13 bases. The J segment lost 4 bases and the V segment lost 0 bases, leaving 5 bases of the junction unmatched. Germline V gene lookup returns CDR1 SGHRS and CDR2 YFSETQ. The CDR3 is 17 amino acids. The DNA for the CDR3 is TGCGCCAGCAGCTTGGTAAAACTAGCGGGAGGGTCAGATACGCAGTATTTT. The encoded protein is CASSLVKLAGGSDTQYF.

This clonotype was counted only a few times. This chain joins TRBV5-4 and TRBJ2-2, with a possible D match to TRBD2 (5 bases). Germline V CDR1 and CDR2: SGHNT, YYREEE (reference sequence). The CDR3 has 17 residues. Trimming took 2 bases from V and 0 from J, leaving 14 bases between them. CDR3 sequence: CASSFLTAGANTGELFF. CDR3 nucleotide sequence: TGTGCCAGCAGCTTTCTGACGGCCGGGGCGAACACCGGGGAGCTGTTTTTT. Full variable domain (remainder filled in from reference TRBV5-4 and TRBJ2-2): ETGVTQSPTHLIKTRGQQVTLRCSSQSGHNTVSWYQQALGQGPQFIFQYYREEENGRGNFPPRFSGLQFPNYSSELNVNALELDDSALYLCASSFLTAGANTGELFFGEGSRLTVL.

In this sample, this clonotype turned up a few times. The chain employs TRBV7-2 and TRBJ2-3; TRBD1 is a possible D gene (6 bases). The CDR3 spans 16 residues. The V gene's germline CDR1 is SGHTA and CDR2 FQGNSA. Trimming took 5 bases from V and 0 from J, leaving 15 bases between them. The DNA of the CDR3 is TGTGCCAGCAGCCTACAGGGAGTGCCTAGCACAGATACGCAGTATTTT. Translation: CASSLQGVPSTDTQYF. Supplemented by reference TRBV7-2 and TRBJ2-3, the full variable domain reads GAGVSQSPSNKVTEKGKDVELRCDPISGHTALYWYRQSLGQGLEFLIYFQGNSAPDKSGLPSDRFSAERTGGSVSTLTIQRTQQEDSAVYLCASSLQGVPSTDTQYFGPGTRLTVL.

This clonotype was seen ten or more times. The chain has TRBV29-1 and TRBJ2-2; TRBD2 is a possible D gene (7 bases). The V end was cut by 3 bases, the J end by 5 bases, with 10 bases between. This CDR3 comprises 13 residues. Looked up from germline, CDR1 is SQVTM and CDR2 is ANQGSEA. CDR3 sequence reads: CSVEGRGTGELFF. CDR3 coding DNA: TGCAGCGTTGAGGGGAGGGGGACCGGGGAGCTGTTTTTT.

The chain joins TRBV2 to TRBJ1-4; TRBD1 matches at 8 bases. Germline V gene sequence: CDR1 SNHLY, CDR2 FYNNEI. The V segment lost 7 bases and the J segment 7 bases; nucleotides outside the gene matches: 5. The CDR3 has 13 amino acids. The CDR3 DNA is TGTGCCAGCACAGTCAGGGGGCTTGAAAAACTGTTTTTT. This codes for CASTVRGLEKLFF.

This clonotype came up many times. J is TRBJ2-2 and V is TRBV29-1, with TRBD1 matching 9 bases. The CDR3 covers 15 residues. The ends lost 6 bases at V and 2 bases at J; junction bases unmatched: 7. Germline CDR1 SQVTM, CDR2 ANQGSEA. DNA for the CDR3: TGCAGCGTGGCCCCGGGACAGGGTAACACCGGGGAGCTGTTTTTT. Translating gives CSVAPGQGNTGELFF.

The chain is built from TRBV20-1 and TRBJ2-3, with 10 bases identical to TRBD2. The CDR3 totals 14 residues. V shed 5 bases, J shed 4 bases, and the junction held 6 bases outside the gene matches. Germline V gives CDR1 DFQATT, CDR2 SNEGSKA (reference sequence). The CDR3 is CSAVSGRRADTQYF. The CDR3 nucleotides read TGCAGTGCTGTTAGCGGGAGGAGGGCAGATACGCAGTATTTT.

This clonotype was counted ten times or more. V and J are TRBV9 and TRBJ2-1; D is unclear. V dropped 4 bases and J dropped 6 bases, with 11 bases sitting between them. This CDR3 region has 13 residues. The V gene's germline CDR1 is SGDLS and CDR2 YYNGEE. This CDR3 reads CASSYSGLNEQFF. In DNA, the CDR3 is TGTGCCAGCAGCTATTCGGGCCTCAATGAGCAGTTCTTC. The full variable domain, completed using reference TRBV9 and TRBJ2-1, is DSGVTQTPKHLITATGQRVTLRCSPRSGDLSVYWYQQSLDQGLQFLIQYYNGEERAKGNILERFSAQQFPDLHSELNLSSLELGDSALYFCASSYSGLNEQFFGPGTRLTVL.

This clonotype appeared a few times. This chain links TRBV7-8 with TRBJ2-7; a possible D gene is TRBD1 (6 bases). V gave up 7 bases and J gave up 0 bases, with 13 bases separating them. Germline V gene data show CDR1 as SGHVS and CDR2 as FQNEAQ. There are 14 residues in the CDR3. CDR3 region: CASNSNRDSYEQYF. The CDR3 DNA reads TGTGCCAGCAACTCAAACAGGGACTCCTACGAGCAGTACTTC.

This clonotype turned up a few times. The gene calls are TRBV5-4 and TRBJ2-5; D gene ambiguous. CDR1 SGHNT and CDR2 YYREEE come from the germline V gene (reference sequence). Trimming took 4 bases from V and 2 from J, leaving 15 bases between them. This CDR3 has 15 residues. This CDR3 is CASSPASASQETQYF. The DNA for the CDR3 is TGTGCCAGCAGCCCCGCGTCAGCCTCACAAGAGACCCAGTACTTC.

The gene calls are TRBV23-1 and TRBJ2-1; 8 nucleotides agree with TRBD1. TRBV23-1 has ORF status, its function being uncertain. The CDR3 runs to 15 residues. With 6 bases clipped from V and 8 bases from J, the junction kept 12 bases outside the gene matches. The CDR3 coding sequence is TGCGCCAGCAGACCGACTCAGACAGGGGAGTATGAGCAGTTCTTC. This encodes CASRPTQTGEYEQFF.

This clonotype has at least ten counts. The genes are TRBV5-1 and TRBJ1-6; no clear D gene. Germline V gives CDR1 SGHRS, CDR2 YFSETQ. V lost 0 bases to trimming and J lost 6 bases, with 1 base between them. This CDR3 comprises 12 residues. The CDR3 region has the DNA TGCGCCAGCAGCTTGGGTAATTCACCCCTCCACTTT. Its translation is CASSLGNSPLHF.

CDR3 sequence reads: CASSHANSRDTQYF. CDR3 DNA: TGTGCCAGCAGCCACGCCAACTCCCGTGATACGCAGTATTTT. This sequence joins TRBV3-1 and TRBJ2-3; D is undetermined. This CDR3 spans 14 amino acids. Germline-derived CDR1 and CDR2 are LGHDT and YNNKEL (reference sequence). Trimming cost V 3 bases and J 6 bases, with 13 bases left between them.